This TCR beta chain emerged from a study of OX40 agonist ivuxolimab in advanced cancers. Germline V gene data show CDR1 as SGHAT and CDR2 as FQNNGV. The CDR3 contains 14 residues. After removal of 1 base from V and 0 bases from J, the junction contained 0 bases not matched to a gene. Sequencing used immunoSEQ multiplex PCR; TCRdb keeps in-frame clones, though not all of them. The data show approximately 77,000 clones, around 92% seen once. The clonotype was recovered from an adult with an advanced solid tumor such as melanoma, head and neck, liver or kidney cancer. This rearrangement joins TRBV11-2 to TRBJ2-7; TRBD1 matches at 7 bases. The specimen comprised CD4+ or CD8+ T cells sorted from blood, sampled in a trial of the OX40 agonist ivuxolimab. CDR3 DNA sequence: TGTGCCAGCAGCTTAGGGGACAGCTCCTACGAGCAGTACTTC. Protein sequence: CASSLGDSSYEQYF.